This passage covers 17 T cell receptor beta chains from one sample sequenced in a study of blood T cell repertoires in COVID-19. Repertoires were generated with immunoSEQ multiplex PCR, while TCRdb's copy carries only in-frame clones and drops some. The sample shows 210,000 or so clones, 88% of them seen only once. The sequenced sample was peripheral blood. The receptors here all came from a woman aged 55-69 years with acute or convalescent COVID-19.

This sequence joins TRBV10-2 and TRBJ2-7, with 14 bases aligning to TRBD2. Looked up from germline, CDR1 is WSHSY and CDR2 is SAAADI. After removal of 7 bases from V and 3 bases from J, the junction contained 2 bases not matched to a gene. CDR3 length: 14 amino acids. This CDR3 reads CASTGTSGSYEQYF. CDR3 in DNA: TGCGCCAGCACGGGGACTAGCGGGAGCTACGAGCAGTACTTC.

The sample holds one count of this clone. The rearrangement joins TRBV10-3 to TRBJ2-1; 8 bases agree with TRBD2. V lost 10 bases, J lost 5 bases, and 16 bases stayed unmatched. The CDR3 has 16 amino acids. Germline V lookup: CDR1 ENHRY, CDR2 SYGVKD. CDR3 sequence reads: CASYSPQRGYHNEQFF. The DNA for the CDR3 is TGTGCCAGCTACTCGCCCCAGCGGGGGTATCACAATGAGCAGTTCTTC.

V gene TRBV5-8 combines with J gene TRBJ1-2; TRBD1 matches at 8 bases. The V segment lost 0 bases and the J segment 2 bases; nucleotides outside the gene matches: 3. This CDR3 is 15 amino acids long. CDR1 and CDR2 from the germline V gene are SGHTS and YDEGEE. The DNA for the CDR3 is TGTGCCAGCAGCTTGGCGACAGGGGCCAACTATGGCTACACCTTC. Its translation is CASSLATGANYGYTF.

V and J are TRBV2 and TRBJ2-1; 7 bases are shared with TRBD1. The length of the CDR3 is 15 residues. The V and J ends lost 7 bases and 0 bases, in that order; junction bases with no gene match: 6. Germline-derived CDR1 and CDR2 are SNHLY and FYNNEI. The CDR3 region is CASTVGQSSYNEQFF. CDR3 nucleotide sequence: TGTGCCAGCACGGTGGGACAGAGCTCCTACAATGAGCAGTTCTTC.

The chain combines TRBV29-1 with TRBJ1-4; 7 nucleotides line up with TRBD1. The V and J ends lost 7 bases and 4 bases, in that order; junction bases with no gene match: 6. The CDR3 runs 13 residues. Germline V lookup: CDR1 SQVTM, CDR2 ANQGSEA. The CDR3 spells CSANRGGNEKLFF. DNA for the CDR3: TGCAGCGCGAACAGGGGAGGTAATGAAAAACTGTTTTTT.

This clone was found once. The V gene is TRBV3-1 (or the pseudogene TRBV3-2), the J gene TRBJ1-3, with D perhaps TRBD1 (6 bases). Germline assignment: CDR1 LGHDT and CDR2 YNNKEL (reference sequence). The length of the CDR3 is 15 residues. The V gene lost 2 bases and the J gene lost 2 bases, with 10 bases spanning the gap. The CDR3 region is CASSQNREPGNTIYF. The DNA for the CDR3 is TGTGCCAGCAGCCAAAACAGGGAACCTGGAAACACCATATATTTT.

The chain links TRBV5-6 to TRBJ2-7, with 8 bases aligning to TRBD2. The junction had 10 bases not matched to a gene; V was cut back by 4 bases and J by 4 bases. Germline V gene lookup returns CDR1 SGHDT and CDR2 YYEEEE. This CDR3 is 15 amino acids long. The CDR3 bases are TGTGCCAGCAGCATCCTCGGGGGGGCCGTTTACGAGCAGTACTTC. It translates to CASSILGGAVYEQYF. The full variable domain, completed using reference TRBV5-6 and TRBJ2-7, is DAGVTQSPTHLIKTRGQQVTLRCSPKSGHDTVSWYQQALGQGPQFIFQYYEEEERQRGNFPDRFSGHQFPNYSSELNVNALLLGDSALYLCASSILGGAVYEQYFGPGTRLTVT.

The DNA for the CDR3 is TGCAGCGTTGAGGTGGGGGCTGTTGGAAACACCATATATTTT. It codes for CSVEVGAVGNTIYF. This rearrangement joins TRBV29-1 to TRBJ1-3, with D possibly being TRBD1 (6 bases). The CDR3 sequence is 14 residues long. Germline V lookup: CDR1 SQVTM, CDR2 ANQGSEA. The ends were cut back, 3 bases at V and 3 bases at J, with 12 bases in the middle.

This clone showed up just a few times. The chain has TRBV12-2 and TRBJ1-5; whether TRBD1, the table's D call, matches the DNA was not checked. TRBV12-2 is designated a pseudogene. This CDR3 is built from 15 residues. CDR3: CASRLGGQGNQPQHF. DNA for the CDR3: TGTGCAAGTCGCTTAGGAGGACAGGGGAATCAGCCCCAGCATTTT.

This clone has only one observation. The chain employs TRBV19 and TRBJ1-2; TRBD1 matches at 7 bases. CDR1 and CDR2 from the germline V gene are LNHDA and SQIVND (reference sequence). Germline trimming cut 10 bases from V and 8 bases from J; bases unmatched to any gene: 13. CDR3 length equals 13 residues. The CDR3 bases are TGTGCCACCCGAGGGGGCCCCTATGAAGGCTACACCTTC. Translation: CATRGGPYEGYTF.

The CDR3 DNA is TGTGCCAGCAGTGATATAGGGACACACGGAGGCTACGAGCAGTACTTC. It yields the protein CASSDIGTHGGYEQYF. The chain employs TRBV25-1 and TRBJ2-7; TRBD1 might be the D (6 bases). This CDR3 spans 16 amino acids. CDR1 is MGHDK and CDR2 is SYGVNS in the germline V gene. V shed 3 bases and J shed 3 bases, with 18 bases lying between them.

V and J are TRBV9 and TRBJ2-2; 7 positions agree with TRBD2. Losses at the gene ends were 0 bases for V and 3 bases for J; bases not matched to a gene: 8. CDR1 SGDLS and CDR2 YYNGEE come from the germline V gene. The CDR3 covers 17 residues. The CDR3: CASSVVKGGRDTGELFF. Here the CDR3 DNA reads TGTGCCAGCAGCGTAGTAAAGGGAGGGCGGGACACCGGGGAGCTGTTTTTT.

The gene calls are TRBV30 and TRBJ1-6; D unclear. CDR1 is GTSNPN, CDR2 SVGIG, per germline (reference sequence). The V gene lost 4 bases and the J gene lost 0 bases, with 7 bases spanning the gap. The CDR3 spans 14 residues. The CDR3 DNA follows: TGTGCCTGGAACGGGTTCTCCTATAATTCACCCCTCCACTTT. This codes for CAWNGFSYNSPLHF. The full variable domain, its missing parts supplied by reference TRBV30 and TRBJ1-6, is SQTIHQWPATLVQPVGSPLSLECTVEGTSNPNLYWYRQAAGRGLQLLFYSVGIGQISSEVPQNLSASRPQDRQFILSSKKLLLSDSGFYLCAWNGFSYNSPLHFGNGTRLTVT.

The chain carries TRBV6-5 and TRBJ1-2; 8 bases match TRBD1. J lost 3 bases, V lost 5 bases, and 5 bases had no gene match. The length of the CDR3 is 14 residues. Germline V gene sequence: CDR1 MNHEY, CDR2 SVGAGI. The CDR3 region is CASSSWTGHYGYTF. The DNA of the CDR3 is TGTGCCAGCAGTAGTTGGACAGGGCACTATGGCTACACCTTC.

The rearrangement links TRBV9 to TRBJ2-2; TRBD1 is a possible D gene (6 bases). V gave up 0 bases and J gave up 5 bases, with 14 bases separating them. The CDR3 consists of 16 residues. The V gene's germline CDR1 is SGDLS and CDR2 YYNGEE. This CDR3 reads CASSVAQGSGTGELFF. CDR3 DNA: TGTGCCAGCAGCGTAGCGCAGGGGTCTGGTACCGGGGAGCTGTTTTTT.

This clone was detected a few times. The chain recombines TRBV28 with TRBJ2-3, with TRBD2 identical over 9 bases. J lost 3 bases, V lost 2 bases, and 9 bases had no gene match. Germline values: CDR1 MDHEN, CDR2 SYDVKM. The CDR3 runs to 17 residues. This CDR3 is CASSLRISGRRTDTQYF. The CDR3 nucleotides read TGTGCCAGCAGTTTACGGATTAGCGGGAGACGGACAGATACGCAGTATTTT.

This chain uses TRBV9 with TRBJ2-3; TRBD2 matches 12 bases. In germline, CDR1 is SGDLS, CDR2 YYNGEE. The CDR3 sequence is 17 residues long. J lost 2 bases, V lost 3 bases, and 7 bases had no gene match. CDR3 sequence reads: CASSERTSGELTDTQYF. CDR3 in DNA: TGTGCCAGCAGCGAGCGGACTAGCGGGGAACTCACAGATACGCAGTATTTT.